Included here is one TCR beta chain sequence, with context. Its specificity is not known. In the PCR, 60 Vbeta and 13 Jbeta primers were used. Sequenced by immunoSEQ multiplex PCR; TCRdb stores in-frame clones only, minus some. Of 90,000 to 150,000 clones detected, around 70% appear once; the ten largest clones hold around 4%. CDR3 length: 13 amino acids. The V gene's germline CDR1 is WSHSY and CDR2 SAAADI. The trim removed 10 bases at V and 4 bases at J, leaving 6 bases unmatched. This sample was included in a study of cytomegalovirus exposure and HLA in healthy donors. Study-wide context: A previous analysis identified 95 million to 140 million unique TCR beta sequences derived from some 170 million T cells. Overall study findings and caveats: Apart from CMV serostatus, no immune exposure information was available. TCR beta V segments were, for the most part, productive about 87% or about 30% of the time in an earlier analysis.

The chain recombines TRBV10-2 with TRBJ2-1; 8 bases fit TRBD2. Sample: PBMCs. This TCR was recovered from a woman aged 40 to 55 in good health and CMV-seronegative. The CDR3 nucleotides read TGCGCCACCATAGCGGGACAATACAATGAGCAGTTCTTC. It is translated as CATIAGQYNEQFF.